This T cell receptor (beta chain) was identified in a study of response to subunit inactivated influenza vaccine. V shed 6 bases and J shed 5 bases, with 11 bases lying between them. Germline CDR1 MDHEN, CDR2 SYDVKM. CDR3 length equals 12 residues. Study-wide results and limits: Only a handful of new T cells, the authors suggested, are recruited with each seasonal influenza vaccination.

Concerning this clonotype itself: The antigen remains undetermined.

MiXCR, run by TCRdb on the RT-PCR reads, gives a single entry per CDR3 protein. The table lists roughly 170,000 distinct CDR3 sequences, roughly 8.7% of them singletons. This receptor was obtained from a man between 45 and 60 years old who received an inactivated influenza vaccine. This chain connects TRBV28 to TRBJ2-7; tentatively, D is TRBD2 (5 bases). The material was non-naive T cells sorted from PBMCs, obtained on the day of vaccination. The CDR3 here is CASSPGEDEQYF. The CDR3 DNA is TGTGCCAGCAGCCCCGGGGAAGACGAGCAGTACTTC.